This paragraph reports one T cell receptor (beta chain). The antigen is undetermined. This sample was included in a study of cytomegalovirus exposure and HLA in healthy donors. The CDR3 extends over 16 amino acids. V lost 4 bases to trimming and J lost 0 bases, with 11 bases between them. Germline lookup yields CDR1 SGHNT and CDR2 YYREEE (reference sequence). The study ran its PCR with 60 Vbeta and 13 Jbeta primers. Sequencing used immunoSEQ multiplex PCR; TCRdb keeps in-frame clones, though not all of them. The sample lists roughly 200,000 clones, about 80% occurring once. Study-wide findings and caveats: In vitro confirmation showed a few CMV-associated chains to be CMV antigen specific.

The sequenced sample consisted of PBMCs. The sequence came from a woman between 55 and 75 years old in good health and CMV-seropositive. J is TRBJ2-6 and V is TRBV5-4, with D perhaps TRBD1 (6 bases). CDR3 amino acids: CASSPGTFSGANVLTF. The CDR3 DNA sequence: TGTGCCAGCAGCCCTGGGACATTCTCTGGGGCCAACGTCCTGACTTTC.